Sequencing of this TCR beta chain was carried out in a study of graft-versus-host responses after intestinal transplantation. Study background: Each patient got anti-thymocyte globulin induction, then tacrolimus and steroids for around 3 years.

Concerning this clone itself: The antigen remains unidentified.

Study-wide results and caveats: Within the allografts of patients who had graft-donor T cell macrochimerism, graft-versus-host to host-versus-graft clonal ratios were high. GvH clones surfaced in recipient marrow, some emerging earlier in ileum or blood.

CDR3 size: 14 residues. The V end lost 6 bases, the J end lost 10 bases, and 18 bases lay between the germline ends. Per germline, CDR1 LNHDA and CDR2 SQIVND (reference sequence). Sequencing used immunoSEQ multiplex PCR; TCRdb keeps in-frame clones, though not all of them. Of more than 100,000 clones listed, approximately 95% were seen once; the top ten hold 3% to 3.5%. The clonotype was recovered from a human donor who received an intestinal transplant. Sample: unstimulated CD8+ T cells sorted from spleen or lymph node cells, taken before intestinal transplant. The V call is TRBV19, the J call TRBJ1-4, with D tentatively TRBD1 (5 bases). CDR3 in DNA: TGTGCCAGTAGCCCTACACCAGGCCAGGGAAAACTGTTTTTT. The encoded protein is CASSPTPGQGKLFF.